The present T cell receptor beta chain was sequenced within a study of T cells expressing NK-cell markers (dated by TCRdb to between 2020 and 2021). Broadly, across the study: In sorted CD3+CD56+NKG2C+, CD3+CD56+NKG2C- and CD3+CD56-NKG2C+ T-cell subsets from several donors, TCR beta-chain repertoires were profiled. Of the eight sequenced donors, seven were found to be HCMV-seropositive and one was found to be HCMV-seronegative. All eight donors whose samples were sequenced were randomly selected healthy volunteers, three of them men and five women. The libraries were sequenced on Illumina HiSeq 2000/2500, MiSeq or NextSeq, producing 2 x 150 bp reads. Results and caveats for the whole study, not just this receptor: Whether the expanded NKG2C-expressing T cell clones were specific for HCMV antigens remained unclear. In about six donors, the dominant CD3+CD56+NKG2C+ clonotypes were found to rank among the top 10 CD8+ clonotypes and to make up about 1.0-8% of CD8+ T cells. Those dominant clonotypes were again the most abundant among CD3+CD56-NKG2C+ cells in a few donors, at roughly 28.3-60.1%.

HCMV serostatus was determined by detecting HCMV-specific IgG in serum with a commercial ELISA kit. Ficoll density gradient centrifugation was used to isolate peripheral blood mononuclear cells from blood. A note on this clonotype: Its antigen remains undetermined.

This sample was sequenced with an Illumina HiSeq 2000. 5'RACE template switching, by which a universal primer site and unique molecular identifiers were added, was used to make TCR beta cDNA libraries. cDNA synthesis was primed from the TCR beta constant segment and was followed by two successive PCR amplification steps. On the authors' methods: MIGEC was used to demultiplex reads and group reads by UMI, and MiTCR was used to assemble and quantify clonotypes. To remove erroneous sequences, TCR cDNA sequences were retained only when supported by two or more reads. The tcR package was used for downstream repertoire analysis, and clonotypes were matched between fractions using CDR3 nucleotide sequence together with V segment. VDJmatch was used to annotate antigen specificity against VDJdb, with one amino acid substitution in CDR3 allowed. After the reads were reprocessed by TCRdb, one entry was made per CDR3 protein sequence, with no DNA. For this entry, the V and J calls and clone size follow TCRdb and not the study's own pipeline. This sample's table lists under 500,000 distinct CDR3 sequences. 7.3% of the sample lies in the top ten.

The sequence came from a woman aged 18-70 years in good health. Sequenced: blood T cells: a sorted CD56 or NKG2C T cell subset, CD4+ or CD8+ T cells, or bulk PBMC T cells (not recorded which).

This receptor has the CDR3 CSATREIGSGTDTQYF. The rearrangement joined TRBV20-1 to TRBJ2-3. Including the terminal cysteine and phenylalanine, the CDR3 comprises 16 residues. The DNA is not on file. CDR1 is given as DFQATT and CDR2 as SNEGSKA, both from the germline V gene (reference sequence).